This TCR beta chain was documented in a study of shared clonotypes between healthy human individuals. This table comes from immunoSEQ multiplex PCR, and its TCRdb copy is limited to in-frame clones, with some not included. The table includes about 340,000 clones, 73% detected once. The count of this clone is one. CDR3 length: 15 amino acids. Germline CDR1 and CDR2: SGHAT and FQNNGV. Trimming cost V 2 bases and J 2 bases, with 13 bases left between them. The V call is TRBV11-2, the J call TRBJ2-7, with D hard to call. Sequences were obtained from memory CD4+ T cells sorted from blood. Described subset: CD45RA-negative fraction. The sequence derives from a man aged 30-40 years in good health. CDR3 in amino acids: CASSLSIPRTYEQYF. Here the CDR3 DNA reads TGTGCCAGCAGCTTATCAATCCCGCGAACCTACGAGCAGTACTTC.